The rows below give T cell receptor beta chains drawn from one sample of a study of T cell responses to AZD1222 COVID-19 vaccine. This table comes from immunoSEQ multiplex PCR, and its TCRdb copy is limited to in-frame clones, with some not included. The data show over 150,000 clones, approximately 90% seen once. Sequencing used peripheral blood, obtained on day 0 of AZD1222 vaccination. The receptors stem from an adult in good health. The CDR3 runs from the conserved cysteine through the conserved F or W. The D gene is left open where the match is weak. A row's size may be missing; if present it is once, few, many or a size class.

NA	TRBJ1-2	TRBV24-1	TRBD1	CATMGVETGRDGYTF	TGTGCCACCATGGGCGTGGAGACAGGGAGGGATGGCTACACCTTC
NA	TRBJ2-1	TRBV7-2	NA	CASSLSPSVTEQFF	TGTGCCAGCAGCTTATCCCCTAGCGTCACTGAGCAGTTCTTC
few	TRBJ2-1	TRBV18	NA	CASSPQVGRYNEQFF	TGTGCCAGCTCACCACAAGTGGGACGCTACAATGAGCAGTTCTTC
NA	TRBJ1-5	TRBV19	TRBD1	CASSMGTGFNQPQHF	TGTGCCAGTAGTATGGGGACAGGGTTCAATCAGCCCCAGCATTTT
NA	TRBJ2-7	TRBV28	TRBD2	CASSRFRGELRNEQYF	TGTGCCAGCAGCCGCTTCCGGGGGGAACTCCGAAACGAGCAGTACTTC
NA	TRBJ2-5	TRBV2	TRBD1	CASRGQGVGETQYF	TGTGCCAGCAGGGGCCAGGGGGTTGGAGAGACCCAGTACTTC
NA	TRBJ1-2	TRBV9	NA	CASSEFFTHGYTF	TGTGCCAGCAGCGAGTTCTTTACGCATGGCTACACCTTC
NA	TRBJ1-3	TRBV7-2	NA	CASSLGPGPKGGNTIYF	TGTGCCAGCAGCTTAGGACCGGGACCCAAGGGCGGAAACACCATATATTTT
NA	TRBJ1-6	TRBV7-9	TRBD1	CASSFGQGNSPLHF	TGTGCCAGCAGCTTTGGACAGGGAAATTCACCCCTCCACTTT
NA	TRBJ2-7	TRBV5-1	NA	CASSLDAHGPTEQYF	TGCGCCAGCAGCCTAGATGCCCACGGGCCTACTGAGCAGTACTTC
few	TRBJ2-1	TRBV21-1	NA	CASSASPGTAGVNEQFF	TGTGCCAGCAGCGCTTCACCCGGGACAGCCGGGGTGAATGAGCAGTTCTTC
NA	TRBJ2-2	TRBV21-1	NA	CASSRPTGLTGELFF	TGTGCCAGCAGCCGCCCGACAGGGTTGACCGGGGAGCTGTTTTTT
NA	TRBJ2-2	TRBV27	TRBD1	CASRPTGTNTGELFF	TGTGCCAGCAGGCCGACAGGGACGAACACCGGGGAGCTGTTTTTT
once	TRBJ1-5	TRBV5-1	NA	CASSLGSNSNQPQHF	TGCGCCAGCAGCTTGGGCAGCAATAGCAATCAGCCCCAGCATTTT
once	TRBJ2-1	TRBV7-3	NA	CASRLQGNKYNEQFF	TGTGCCAGCAGGTTACAGGGAAATAAGTACAATGAGCAGTTCTTC
NA	TRBJ2-5	TRBV5-4	NA	CASSLSPLAGNQETQYF	TGTGCCAGCAGCTTGAGCCCTTTGGCAGGCAACCAAGAGACCCAGTACTTC
NA	TRBJ2-7	TRBV4-3	TRBD1	CASSQLAGGKFYEQYF	TGCGCCAGCAGCCAATTGGCAGGGGGTAAATTCTACGAGCAGTACTTC
NA	TRBJ2-5	TRBV5-4	NA	CASRQFGLPVGTQYF	TGTGCCAGCAGGCAGTTCGGGCTACCGGTCGGGACCCAGTACTTC
NA	TRBJ1-1	TRBV7-9	NA	CASRENTEAFF	TGTGCCAGCAGAGAGAACACTGAAGCTTTCTTT
NA	TRBJ1-6	TRBV5-1	TRBD1	CASRYAETGRFSPLHF	TGCGCCAGCAGATATGCGGAGACAGGGCGTTTTTCACCCCTCCACTTT
NA	TRBJ1-1	TRBV27	NA	CASSLRGNTEAFF	TGTGCCAGCAGTTTGCGAGGGAACACTGAAGCTTTCTTT
NA	TRBJ1-2	TRBV10-3	NA	CAIRGSGQNYGYTF	TGTGCCATCAGGGGATCCGGTCAGAACTATGGCTACACCTTC
NA	TRBJ1-2	TRBV18	TRBD1	CASSPRPRDRVVSGYGYTF	TGTGCCAGCTCACCCCGGCCGCGGGACAGGGTTGTATCAGGCTATGGCTACACCTTC
NA	TRBJ1-4	TRBV30	NA	CAWSLWEGRNEKLFF	TGTGCCTGGAGTCTATGGGAGGGCCGTAATGAAAAACTGTTTTTT
NA	TRBJ2-2	TRBV24-1	NA	CATRGPMDAGELFF	TGTGCCACGAGAGGCCCGATGGACGCCGGGGAGCTGTTTTTT
NA	TRBJ2-7	TRBV20-1	NA	CSASLGGGGPYEQYF	TGCAGTGCTAGTCTCGGAGGTGGGGGGCCCTACGAGCAGTACTTC
NA	TRBJ1-1	TRBV28	TRBD1	CASSSGQELAEAFF	TGTGCCAGCAGTTCCGGACAGGAGTTGGCTGAAGCTTTCTTT
NA	TRBJ2-3	TRBV5-1	TRBD2	CASSLNPVGAGGTDTQYF	TGCGCCAGCAGCTTGAACCCCGTCGGAGCGGGGGGCACAGATACGCAGTATTTT
NA	TRBJ2-7	TRBV3-1/TRBV3-2	NA	CASSPSSDSASSYEQYF	TGTGCCAGCAGCCCTTCCTCGGACAGTGCTAGCTCCTACGAGCAGTACTTC
NA	TRBJ1-2	TRBV10-1	NA	CASSDGRRHGYTF	TGCGCCAGCAGTGACGGCCGACGTCATGGCTACACCTTC
NA	TRBJ1-2	TRBV9	TRBD1	CASRATAGGWNGYTF	TGTGCCAGCAGGGCCACGGCAGGGGGGTGGAATGGCTACACCTTC
once	TRBJ2-1	TRBV7-3	TRBD2	CASSAAGHNEQFF	TGTGCCAGCAGCGCAGCGGGACACAATGAGCAGTTCTTC
NA	TRBJ1-2	TRBV5-1	NA	CASRGGPENDGYTF	TGCGCCAGCAGAGGGGGGCCGGAAAACGATGGCTACACCTTC
NA	TRBJ1-1	TRBV25-1	TRBD1	CASGDRGTEAFF	TGTGCCAGCGGGGACAGGGGGACTGAAGCTTTCTTT
NA	TRBJ1-2	TRBV7-9	TRBD1	CASRDGTGAIYGYTF	TGTGCCAGCAGGGACGGGACAGGGGCGATCTATGGCTACACCTTC
NA	TRBJ1-1	TRBV11-2	NA	CASSLVGRVQPYTEAFF	TGTGCCAGCAGCTTAGTGGGACGGGTTCAGCCTTACACTGAAGCTTTCTTT
once	TRBJ1-2	TRBV27	NA	CASGLGGVGGYTF	TGTGCCAGCGGCCTCGGGGGCGTTGGTGGCTACACCTTC
NA	TRBJ2-2	TRBV15	NA	CATSRPPPGLNTFANTGELFF	TGTGCCACCAGCAGACCTCCCCCGGGACTGAACACGTTCGCGAACACCGGGGAGCTGTTTTTT
NA	TRBJ2-7	TRBV4-3	NA	CASSQETFPRPNEQYF	TGCGCCAGCAGCCAAGAGACCTTTCCCCGACCAAACGAGCAGTACTTC
NA	TRBJ1-5	TRBV6-5	NA	CASSSRFSAGQPQHF	TGTGCCAGCAGTTCCCGTTTTTCGGCGGGGCAGCCCCAGCATTTT
once	TRBJ2-3	TRBV7-2	TRBD2	CASSLTGGAWDTQYF	TGTGCCAGCAGCTTAACCGGGGGGGCCTGGGATACGCAGTATTTT
NA	TRBJ2-1	TRBV11-2	TRBD1	CASSYTTGGSNEQFF	TGTGCCAGCAGTTATACTACAGGGGGCAGCAATGAGCAGTTCTTC
NA	TRBJ2-1	TRBV19	NA	CASSIDGSSYNEQFF	TGTGCCAGTAGTATAGATGGGAGCTCCTACAATGAGCAGTTCTTC
NA	TRBJ1-2	TRBV11-1	TRBD1	CASTNGTAYGYTF	TGTGCCAGCACAAACGGGACAGCCTATGGCTACACCTTC
once	TRBJ1-3	TRBV6-5	NA	CASIDLGPGGNTIYF	TGTGCCAGTATCGACCTCGGACCGGGAGGAAACACCATATATTTT
NA	TRBJ2-5	TRBV6-1	TRBD2	CASSESGGAQTQYF	TGTGCCAGCAGTGAAAGCGGGGGGGCCCAGACCCAGTACTTC
NA	TRBJ1-6	TRBV15	NA	CATSIRPGRYNSPLHF	TGTGCCACCAGCATTCGCCCAGGGCGCTATAATTCACCCCTCCACTTT
once	TRBJ2-6	TRBV30	TRBD1	CAWGPGTVISGANVLTF	TGTGCCTGGGGACCCGGGACAGTGATCTCTGGGGCCAACGTCCTGACTTTC
NA	TRBJ1-2	TRBV5-6	NA	CASSLAGRWNYGYTF	TGTGCCAGCAGCTTGGCGGGAAGGTGGAACTATGGCTACACCTTC
once	TRBJ2-5	TRBV29-1	TRBD2	CSVRGGGSETQYF	TGCAGCGTTCGGGGCGGGGGGTCAGAGACCCAGTACTTC
once	TRBJ1-3	TRBV12-3/TRBV12-4	NA	CASILGGNTIYF	TGTGCCAGCATCCTTGGGGGAAACACCATATATTTT
NA	TRBJ2-3	TRBV6-2/TRBV6-3	TRBD2	CASSWTSGGDTQYF	TGTGCCAGCAGTTGGACTAGCGGGGGAGATACGCAGTATTTT
NA	TRBJ2-4	TRBV3-1/TRBV3-2	NA	CASSQTGEVENIQYF	TGTGCCAGCAGCCAGACGGGGGAGGTGGAAAACATTCAGTACTTC
NA	TRBJ1-2	TRBV7-7	TRBD1	CASIQFSLSGQGDYGYTF	TGTGCTAGCATCCAATTTAGCTTGTCGGGACAGGGGGACTATGGCTACACCTTC
NA	TRBJ1-2	TRBV29-1	NA	CSVEPRSGTVYGYTF	TGCAGCGTTGAACCCAGGAGTGGGACGGTATATGGCTACACCTTC